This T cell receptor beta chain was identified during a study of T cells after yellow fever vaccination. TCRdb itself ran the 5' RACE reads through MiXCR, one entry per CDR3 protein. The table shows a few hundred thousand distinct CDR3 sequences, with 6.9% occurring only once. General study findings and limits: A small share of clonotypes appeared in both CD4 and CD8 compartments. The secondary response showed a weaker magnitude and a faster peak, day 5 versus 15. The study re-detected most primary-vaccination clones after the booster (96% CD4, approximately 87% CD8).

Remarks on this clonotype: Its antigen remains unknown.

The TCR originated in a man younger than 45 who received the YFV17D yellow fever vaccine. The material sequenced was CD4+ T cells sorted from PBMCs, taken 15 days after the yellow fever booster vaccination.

CDR3 coding DNA: TGTGCCAGCATTCAGGGGAGTTCAGAAGCTTTCTTT. Its translation is CASIQGSSEAFF. This chain uses TRBV7-9 with TRBJ1-1; D is perhaps TRBD1 (6 bases). Germline CDR1 reads SEHNR; CDR2 reads FQNEAQ (reference sequence). This CDR3 has 12 residues. Trimming shortened V by 7 bases and J by 8 bases, and 14 bases separated the two germline ends.